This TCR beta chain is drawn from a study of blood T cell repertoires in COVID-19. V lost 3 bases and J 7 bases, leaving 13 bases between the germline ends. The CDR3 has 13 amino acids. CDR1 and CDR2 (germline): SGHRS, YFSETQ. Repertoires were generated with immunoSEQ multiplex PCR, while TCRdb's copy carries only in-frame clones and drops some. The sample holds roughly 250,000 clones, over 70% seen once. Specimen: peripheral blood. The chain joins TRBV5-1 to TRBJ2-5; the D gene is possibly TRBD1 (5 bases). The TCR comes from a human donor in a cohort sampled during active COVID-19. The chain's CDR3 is CASSSDRSGTQYF. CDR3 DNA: TGCGCCAGCAGCTCCGACAGATCGGGGACCCAGTACTTC.